The 31 T cell receptor beta chains presented below share a single source sample, sequenced in a study of tumor-infiltrating T cells and Merkel cell polyomavirus. Whole-study context: The T cells studied were CD8+ and recognized the Merkel cell polyomavirus KLL epitope.

Repertoires were generated with immunoSEQ multiplex PCR, while TCRdb's copy carries only in-frame clones and drops some. Of fewer than 3,500 clones listed, 84% are singletons. Immunohistochemistry showed robust Merkel cell polyomavirus Large T antigen staining in every patient's tumor. The sample consisted of tumor tissue. These receptors were obtained from a man aged 50-60 years with Merkel cell carcinoma.

CDR3 coding DNA: TGTGCCAGCAGCTTAGAGCGCGGGGAGCAGTACGTC. This translates into CASSLERGEQYV. The chain carries TRBV11-2 and TRBJ2-7; D possibly corresponds to TRBD2 (5 bases). Germline V gives CDR1 SGHAT, CDR2 FQNNGV. V lost 0 bases, J lost 7 bases, and 7 bases lay in between. There are 12 residues in the CDR3.

J is TRBJ1-1 and V is TRBV7-2, with D perhaps TRBD1 (5 bases). From germline, CDR1 is SGHTA and CDR2 FQGNSA. Trimming removed 2 bases from V and 3 bases from J, with 16 bases in between. CDR3 length equals 16 residues. CDR3 region: CASSLNPAGRDTEAFF. In nucleotides, the CDR3 is TGTGCCAGCAGCTTAAATCCAGCAGGGCGAGACACTGAAGCTTTCTTT.

This sequence joins TRBV15 and TRBJ2-7, with 10 bases that match TRBD2. There are 15 residues in the CDR3. Germline V gene sequence: CDR1 LNHNV, CDR2 YYDKDF (reference sequence). The trim removed 0 bases at V and 3 bases at J, leaving 2 bases unmatched. CDR3 coding DNA: TGTGCCACCAGCAGAGATCGACTAGCGGGCTACGAGCAGTACTTC. It encodes CATSRDRLAGYEQYF.

This sequence joins TRBV6-5 and TRBJ1-3; no reliable D call. CDR1 is MNHEY and CDR2 is SVGAGI in the germline V gene. Trimming shortened V by 6 bases and J by 0 bases, and 9 bases separated the two germline ends. The CDR3 sequence is 14 residues long. For the CDR3, the DNA is TGTGCCAGCAGCTCCAGTGTCTCTGGAAACACCATATATTTT. This sequence encodes CASSSSVSGNTIYF.

The J gene is TRBJ1-4, the V gene TRBV15, with D uncertain. Trimming removed 6 bases from V and 10 bases from J, with 15 bases in between. Germline assignment: CDR1 LNHNV and CDR2 YYDKDF (reference sequence). This CDR3 has 13 residues. CDR3 DNA: TGTGCCACCAGGAGCATTTTTCCCCGAAAACTGTTTTTT. Its protein product is CATRSIFPRKLFF.

This rearrangement joins TRBV5-1 to TRBJ1-1, with 8 bases that match TRBD1. The ends lost 4 bases at V and 8 bases at J; junction bases unmatched: 7. The CDR3 length is 13 residues. Germline CDR1 SGHRS, CDR2 YFSETQ. The CDR3, as DNA: TGCGCCAGCAGCCGGGGGACAGGCGCCGAAGCTTTCTTT. It encodes CASSRGTGAEAFF.

The J gene is TRBJ2-3, the V gene TRBV4-3; D gene uncertain. V was pared by 0 bases and J by 5 bases, with 12 bases between. The CDR3 has 15 amino acids. Germline V gives CDR1 LGHNA, CDR2 YSLEER. The CDR3 region is CASSQDPLSGDTQYF. CDR3 sequence (DNA): TGCGCCAGCAGCCAAGACCCACTCTCGGGAGATACGCAGTATTTT.

Details on this clone: Relative to the germline gene, one junction end is altered; a read error may explain this. In the same sample, other DNA sequences code for this CDR3. V usage is TRBV7-2 and J usage is TRBJ2-7, with a tentative D call TRBD2 (5 bases). The CDR3 runs to 12 residues. Germline CDR1 is SGHTA and CDR2 is FQGNSA. CDR3: CASSNRDYEQYF. The CDR3 DNA reads as TGTGCCAGCAGCAACAGAGACTACGAGCAGTATTTC.

The V call is TRBV7-2, the J call TRBJ1-5; TRBD1 is a possible D gene (5 bases). Germline-derived CDR1 and CDR2 are SGHTA and FQGNSA. Trimming removed 2 bases at V and 7 bases at J, with 18 bases between. This CDR3 is built from 16 residues. The CDR3 loop is CASSLSGGVSGQPQHF. The CDR3 region has the DNA TGTGCCAGCAGCTTATCCGGGGGGGTGAGCGGACAGCCCCAGCATTTT.

This clone has only a few counts. This chain connects TRBV30 to TRBJ2-2; 12 bases fit TRBD2. Germline CDR1 reads GTSNPN; CDR2 reads SVGIG (reference sequence). This CDR3 is 17 amino acids long. V dropped 2 bases and J dropped 6; count of bases not matched to a gene: 10. The CDR3 protein is CAWSWSSGGGLSGELFF. The DNA for the CDR3 is TGTGCCTGGAGTTGGTCTAGCGGGGGGGGTTTATCCGGGGAGCTGTTTTTT.

The chain recombines TRBV21-1 with TRBJ1-1; TRBD1 reflects the table's D call only, with no check against the DNA. TRBV21-1 is a pseudogene segment. The CDR3 loop spans 16 amino acids. In DNA, the CDR3 is TGTGCCAGCAGCAAAGTCAGGACAGGGGTGAACACTGAAGCTTTCTTT. It yields the protein CASSKVRTGVNTEAFF.

Only one count was recorded for this clone. The chain joins TRBV27 to TRBJ2-2; no clear D gene. V was clipped by 2 bases and J by 0 bases, with 16 bases between them. This CDR3 comprises 18 residues. Germline CDR1 is MNHEY and CDR2 is SMNVEV (reference sequence). The DNA of the CDR3 is TGTGCCAGCAGTTTAGGCGCCCCTAGAACATCGAACACCGGGGAGCTGTTTTTT. It encodes CASSLGAPRTSNTGELFF.

The chain is built from TRBV28 and TRBJ1-2; 7 bases match TRBD1. V lost 7 bases to trimming and J lost 1 base; unmatched junction nucleotides: 3. Looked up from germline, CDR1 is MDHEN and CDR2 is SYDVKM. The CDR3 has 13 residues. The CDR3 reads CASKGAFNYGYTF. As DNA, the CDR3 is TGTGCCAGCAAGGGGGCCTTTAACTATGGCTACACCTTC.

The rearrangement joins TRBV18 to TRBJ1-5; 10 bases agree with TRBD1. The CDR3 sequence is 15 residues long. The V gene's germline CDR1 is KGHSH and CDR2 LQKENI. With 3 bases clipped from V and 11 bases from J, the junction kept 10 bases outside the gene matches. The CDR3 protein is CASSPQGQGMMAQHF. The CDR3 DNA is TGTGCCAGCTCACCCCAGGGACAGGGGATGATGGCCCAGCATTTT. Supplemented by reference TRBV18 and TRBJ1-5, the full variable domain reads NAGVMQNPRHLVRRRGQEARLRCSPMKGHSHVYWYRQLPEEGLKFMVYLQKENIIDESGMPKERFSAEFPKEGPSILRIQQVVRGDSAAYFCASSPQGQGMMAQHFGDGTRLSIL.

This chain links TRBV11-3 with TRBJ2-3, with 9 bases identical to TRBD2. V lost 8 bases to trimming and J lost 4 bases; unmatched junction nucleotides: 7. Germline V gene sequence: CDR1 SGHNT, CDR2 YENEEA. CDR3 size: 14 residues. The chain's CDR3 is CASGAGGMSDTQYF. CDR3 coding DNA: TGTGCCAGCGGGGCGGGGGGGATGTCAGATACGCAGTATTTT. Drawing the rest from reference TRBV11-3 and TRBJ2-3, the complete variable domain is EAGVVQSPRYKIIEKKQPVAFWCNPISGHNTLYWYLQNLGQGPELLIRYENEEAVDDSQLPKDRFSAERLKGVDSTLKIQPAELGDSAVYLCASGAGGMSDTQYFGPGTRLTVL.

V gene TRBV7-2 combines with J gene TRBJ2-7; 11 bases align to TRBD2. CDR3 size: 15 residues. V shed 2 bases, J shed 7 bases, and the junction held 7 bases outside the gene matches. Germline-derived CDR1 and CDR2 are SGHTA and FQGNSA. The DNA of the CDR3 is TGTGCCAGCAGCTTAACTATAGCGGGGGGGAGGGAGCAGTACGTC. Protein: CASSLTIAGGREQYV.

The chain is built from TRBV27 and TRBJ2-3; TRBD2 is a possible D gene (5 bases). The CDR3 loop spans 13 amino acids. With 5 bases removed from V and 6 bases from J, the gap between germline ends came to 12 bases. Germline V gene data show CDR1 as MNHEY and CDR2 as SMNVEV (reference sequence). The CDR3 DNA reads TGTGCCAGCAGTCTCCCCCCGGGGGATACGCAGTATTTT. Translation: CASSLPPGDTQYF.

The J gene is TRBJ1-4, the V gene TRBV5-5; the match to TRBD1 covers 9 bases. The CDR3 contains 13 residues. Trimming at V came to 4 bases and at J to 7 bases, leaving 2 bases not matched to a gene. Germline CDR1 SGHKS, CDR2 YYEKEE (reference sequence). The CDR3 bases are TGTGCCAGCAGCCAGGACAGGGGTGAAAAACTGTTTTTT. Amino acids: CASSQDRGEKLFF.

This clone came up a few times. The V and J genes are TRBV5-5 and TRBJ1-6, with D hard to call. Trimming pared 3 bases from V and 6 bases from J, leaving 10 bases between. Germline loops: CDR1 SGHKS, CDR2 YYEKEE (reference sequence). The CDR3 spans 14 residues. The CDR3 protein is CASSWQGSNSPLHF. The CDR3 DNA reads as TGTGCCAGCAGCTGGCAAGGGAGTAATTCACCCCTCCACTTT.

The rearrangement joins TRBV5-4 to TRBJ2-1; D is undetermined. Germline CDR1 reads SGHNT; CDR2 reads YYREEE (reference sequence). The CDR3 is made up of 13 amino acids. Trimming pared 1 base from V and 9 bases from J, leaving 11 bases between. DNA for the CDR3: TGTGCCAGCAGCTTGAATGGTTTCGGTGAGCAGTTCTTC. It encodes CASSLNGFGEQFF.

A note on this clone: Other DNA sequences within the sample encode an identical CDR3. The rearrangement uses TRBV7-9 and TRBJ2-7; D gene unclear. CDR1 and CDR2 (germline): SEHNR, FQNEAQ (reference sequence). CDR3 length: 12 residues. The germline V and J ends were trimmed by 1 base and 3 bases, with 4 bases remaining between them. CDR3 region: CASSLGYYEQYV. CDR3 coding DNA: TGTGCCAGCAGCTTAGGGTACTACGAGCAGTACGTC.

The gene calls are TRBV2 and TRBJ2-5, with TRBD2 matching over 8 bases. Germline V gene sequence: CDR1 SNHLY, CDR2 FYNNEI. The CDR3 consists of 15 residues. V gave up 4 bases and J gave up 4 bases; unmatched junction bases: 8. CDR3 in DNA: TGTGCCAGCAGTGCGGGACTAGAAGGTGGAGAGACCCAGTACTTC. It encodes CASSAGLEGGETQYF.

The chain is built from TRBV25-1 and TRBJ2-3, with D possibly being TRBD2 (5 bases). V lost 4 bases and J lost 3, with 8 bases in between. This CDR3 has 13 amino acids. Germline V CDR1 and CDR2: MGHDK, SYGVNS. CDR3 DNA sequence: TGTGCCAGCAGTGTCCCGGGAACAGATACGCAGTATTTT. It translates to CASSVPGTDTQYF.

This clone was counted only a few times. V usage is TRBV11-2 and J usage is TRBJ1-3; D call uncertain. Trimming stripped 3 bases from V and 0 bases from J, with 12 bases between. Germline CDR1 is SGHAT and CDR2 is FQNNGV. The CDR3 runs to 16 residues. The CDR3 protein is CASSLRAEFSGNTIYF. The CDR3 nucleotides read TGTGCCAGCAGCTTGAGGGCCGAATTCTCTGGAAACACCATATATTTT.

The chain has TRBV5-6 and TRBJ2-3, with a possible D match to TRBD2 (6 bases). The germline V gene has CDR1 SGHDT and CDR2 YYEEEE. Trimming shortened V by 0 bases and J by 4 bases, and 18 bases separated the two germline ends. The CDR3 has 17 residues. The CDR3 DNA is TGTGCCAGCAGCTTGGTGTGGAGGCGGGGTGGGTCAGATACGCAGTATTTT. It codes for CASSLVWRRGGSDTQYF.

V and J are TRBV27 and TRBJ1-4; 8 nucleotides align to TRBD1. CDR3 length: 13 residues. Trimming took 5 bases from V and 10 from J; bases not matched to a gene: 6. Germline V gene lookup returns CDR1 MNHEY and CDR2 SMNVEV (reference sequence). This CDR3 reads CASSRGTGGKLFF. DNA for the CDR3: TGTGCCAGCAGTCGAGGGACAGGTGGAAAACTGTTTTTT.

This chain links TRBV9 with TRBJ2-1; no reliable D call. Trimming removed 4 bases from V and 12 bases from J, with 17 bases in between. CDR3 size: 13 residues. CDR1 is SGDLS and CDR2 is YYNGEE in the germline V gene. The CDR3 spells CASSTRGSRGQFF. As DNA, the CDR3 is TGTGCCAGCAGCACCCGAGGTAGTAGAGGGCAGTTCTTC.

V and J are TRBV21-1 and TRBJ2-5; TRBD2 is the table's D call, not checked against the DNA. TRBV21-1 is flagged as a pseudogene. The CDR3 has 15 residues. CDR3 sequence (DNA): TGTGCCAGCAGCAAAGCGAGCGGGGAAGCGGAGACCCAGTACTTC. The encoded protein is CASSKASGEAETQYF.

The chain employs TRBV9 and TRBJ2-3; TRBD2 agrees at 15 bases. The germline CDR1 and CDR2 sequences are SGDLS and YYNGEE. J gave up 3 bases and V 3 bases, and 5 bases lay outside the gene matches. The CDR3 sequence is 17 residues long. CDR3 sequence: CASSDWTSGGVTDTQYF. Written as DNA, the CDR3 is TGTGCCAGCAGCGACTGGACTAGCGGGGGGGTGACAGATACGCAGTATTTT.

The rearrangement uses TRBV10-3 and TRBJ2-1; 14 bases fit TRBD2. CDR1 ENHRY and CDR2 SYGVKD come from the germline V gene. V was clipped by 6 bases and J by 9 bases; unmatched bases: 7. The CDR3 contains 15 residues. CDR3 sequence reads: CAISAGLAGEGEQFF. CDR3 nucleotides: TGTGCCATCAGCGCGGGACTAGCGGGGGAGGGTGAGCAGTTCTTC.

This clone was detected once. The V and J genes are TRBV19 and TRBJ1-3; no definite D call. The CDR3 loop spans 14 amino acids. In germline, CDR1 is LNHDA, CDR2 SQIVND (reference sequence). The ends were cut back, 3 bases at V and 0 bases at J, with 6 bases in the middle. CDR3 DNA: TGTGCCAGTAGTATCGGTATCTCTGGAAACACCATATATTTT. Its protein product is CASSIGISGNTIYF.